This TCR beta chain stems from a study of CD8+CD57+ T cells in acquired aplastic anemia. Findings and limits, study-wide: Patients and controls shared roughly 30 CD8+ CDR3 sequences, which appeared highly expressed in patients and within their immunodominant clones.

About this clonotype: No antigen is known for it.

The CDR3 sequence is 17 residues long. The V gene's germline CDR1 is MNHEY and CDR2 SVGAGI. J lost 5 bases, V lost 2 bases, and 7 bases had no gene match. It was genomic DNA that served as the template for profiling TCR beta VDJ and CDR3. TCRdb itself ran the reads through MiXCR, one entry per CDR3 protein. The sample has some 160,000 distinct CDR3 sequences, around 43% seen once. By flow cytometry, patients selected for sequencing had shown an expansion of CD8+CD57+ cells. The study sampled blood from patients who had received no therapy. The sample comprised sorted CD4+, CD8+, or CD8+CD57+ T cells (not recorded which) from PBMCs. This TCR was recovered from a human donor with aplastic anemia. This sequence joins TRBV6-5 and TRBJ2-2, with TRBD1 identical over 11 bases. This chain's CDR3 is CASSYGQDRGRTGELFF. The CDR3 DNA sequence: TGTGCCAGCAGTTACGGCCAGGACAGGGGGCGGACCGGGGAGCTGTTTTTT.